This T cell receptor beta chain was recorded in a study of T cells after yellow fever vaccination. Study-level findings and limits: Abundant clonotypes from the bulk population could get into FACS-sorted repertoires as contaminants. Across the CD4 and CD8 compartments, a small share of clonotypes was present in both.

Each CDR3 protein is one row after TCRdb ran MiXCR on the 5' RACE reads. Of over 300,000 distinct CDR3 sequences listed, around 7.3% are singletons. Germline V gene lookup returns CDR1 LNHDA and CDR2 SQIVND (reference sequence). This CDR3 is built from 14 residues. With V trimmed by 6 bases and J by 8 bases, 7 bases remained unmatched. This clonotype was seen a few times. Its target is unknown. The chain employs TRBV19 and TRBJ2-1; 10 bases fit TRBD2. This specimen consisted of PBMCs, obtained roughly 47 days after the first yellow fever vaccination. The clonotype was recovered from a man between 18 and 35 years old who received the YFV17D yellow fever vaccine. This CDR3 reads CASRHSGGLDEQFF. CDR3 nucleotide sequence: TGTGCCAGTAGACATAGCGGGGGGTTGGATGAGCAGTTCTTC.